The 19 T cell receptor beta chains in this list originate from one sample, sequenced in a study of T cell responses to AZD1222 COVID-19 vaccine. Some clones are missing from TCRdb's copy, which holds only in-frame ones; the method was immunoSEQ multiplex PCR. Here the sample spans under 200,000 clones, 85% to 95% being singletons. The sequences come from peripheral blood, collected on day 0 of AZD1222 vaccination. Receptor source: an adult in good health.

This CDR3 reads CAWLRPSGTEAFF. CDR3 nucleotide sequence: TGTGCCTGGCTCAGGCCGTCCGGCACTGAAGCTTTCTTT. The genes are TRBV30 and TRBJ1-1; D gene uncertain. CDR3 length: 13 residues. The germline V and J ends were trimmed by 5 bases and 4 bases, with 14 bases remaining between them. CDR1 is GTSNPN and CDR2 is SVGIG in the germline V gene (reference sequence).

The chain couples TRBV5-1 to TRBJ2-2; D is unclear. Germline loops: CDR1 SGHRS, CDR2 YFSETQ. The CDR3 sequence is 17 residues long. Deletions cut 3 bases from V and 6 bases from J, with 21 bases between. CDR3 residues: CASSYILGGDPAGELFF. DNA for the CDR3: TGCGCCAGCAGCTATATACTTGGCGGAGATCCGGCCGGGGAGCTGTTTTTT.

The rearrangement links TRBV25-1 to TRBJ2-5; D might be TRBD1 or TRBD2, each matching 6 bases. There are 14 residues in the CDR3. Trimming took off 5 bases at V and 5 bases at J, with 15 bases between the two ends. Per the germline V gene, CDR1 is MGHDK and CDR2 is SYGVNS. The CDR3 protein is CASSSPEGHETQYF. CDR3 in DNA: TGTGCCAGCAGTTCCCCGGAGGGACACGAGACCCAGTACTTC.

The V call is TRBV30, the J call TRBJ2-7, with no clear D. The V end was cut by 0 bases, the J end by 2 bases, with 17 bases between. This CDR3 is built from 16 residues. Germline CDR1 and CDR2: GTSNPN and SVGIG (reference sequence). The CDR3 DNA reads TGTGCCTGGAGTGTACTACCCTTGGCGCGAACCTACGAGCAGTACTTC. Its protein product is CAWSVLPLARTYEQYF.

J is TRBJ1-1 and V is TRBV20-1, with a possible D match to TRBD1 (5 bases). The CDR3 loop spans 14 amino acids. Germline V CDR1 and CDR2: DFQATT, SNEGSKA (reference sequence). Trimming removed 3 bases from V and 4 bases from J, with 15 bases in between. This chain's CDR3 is CSASRGLSGTEAFF. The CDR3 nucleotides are TGCAGTGCTAGTAGGGGACTTTCGGGCACTGAAGCTTTCTTT.

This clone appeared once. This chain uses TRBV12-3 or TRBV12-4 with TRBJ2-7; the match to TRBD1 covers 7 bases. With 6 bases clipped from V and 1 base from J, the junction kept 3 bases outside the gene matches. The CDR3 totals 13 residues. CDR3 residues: CASSQGVSYEQYF. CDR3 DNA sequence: TGTGCCAGCAGCCAGGGGGTGTCCTACGAGCAGTACTTC.

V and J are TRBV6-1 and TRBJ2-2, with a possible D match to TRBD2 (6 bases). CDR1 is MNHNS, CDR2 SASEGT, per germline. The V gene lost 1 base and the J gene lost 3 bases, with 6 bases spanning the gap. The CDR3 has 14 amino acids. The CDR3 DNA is TGTGCCAGCAGTGAAGGGGGGGACACCGGGGAGCTGTTTTTT. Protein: CASSEGGDTGELFF.

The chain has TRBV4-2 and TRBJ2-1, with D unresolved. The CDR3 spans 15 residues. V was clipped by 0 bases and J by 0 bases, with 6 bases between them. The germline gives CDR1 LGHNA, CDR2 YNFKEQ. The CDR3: CASSQEVVSYNEQFF. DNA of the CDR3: TGTGCCAGCAGCCAAGAAGTCGTCTCCTACAATGAGCAGTTCTTC.

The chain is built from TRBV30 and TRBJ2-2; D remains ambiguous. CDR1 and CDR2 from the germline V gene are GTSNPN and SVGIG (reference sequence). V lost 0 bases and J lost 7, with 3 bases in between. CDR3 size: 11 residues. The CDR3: CAWSVIGELFF. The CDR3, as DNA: TGTGCCTGGAGTGTAATCGGGGAGCTGTTTTTT.

In nucleotides, the CDR3 is TGTGCCAGCAGTGACAGGGGGAACACTGAAGCTTTCTTT. Translation gives CASSDRGNTEAFF. The V and J genes are TRBV27 and TRBJ1-1; TRBD1 agrees at 8 bases. The germline V gene encodes CDR1 MNHEY and CDR2 SMNVEV (reference sequence). This CDR3 is 13 amino acids long. The V segment lost 5 bases and the J segment 1 base; nucleotides outside the gene matches: 0.

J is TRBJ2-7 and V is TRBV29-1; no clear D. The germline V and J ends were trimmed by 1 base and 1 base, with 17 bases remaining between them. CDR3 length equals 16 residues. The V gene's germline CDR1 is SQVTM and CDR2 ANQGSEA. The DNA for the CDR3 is TGCAGCGTTGAAGGGGTGGTCGGCAGGCCTTCCTACGAGCAGTACTTC. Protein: CSVEGVVGRPSYEQYF.

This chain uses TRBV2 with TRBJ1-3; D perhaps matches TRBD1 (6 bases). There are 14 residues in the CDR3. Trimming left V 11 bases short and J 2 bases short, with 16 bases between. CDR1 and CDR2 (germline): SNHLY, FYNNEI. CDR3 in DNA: TGTGCCTCCCTGCAGGGGCAGCCTGGAAACACCATATATTTT. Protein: CASLQGQPGNTIYF. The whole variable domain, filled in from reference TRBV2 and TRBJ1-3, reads EPEVTQTPSHQVTQMGQEVILRCVPISNHLYFYWYRQILGQKVEFLVSFYNNEISEKSEIFDDQFSVERPDGSNFTLKIRSTKLEDSAMYFCASLQGQPGNTIYFGEGSWLTVV.

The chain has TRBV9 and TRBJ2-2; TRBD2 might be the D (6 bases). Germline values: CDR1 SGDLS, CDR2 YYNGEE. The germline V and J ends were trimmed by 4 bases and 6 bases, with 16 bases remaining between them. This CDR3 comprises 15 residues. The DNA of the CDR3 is TGTGCCAGCAGCCCCGGGAGTACGAGACCCGGGGAGCTGTTTTTT. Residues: CASSPGSTRPGELFF.

In nucleotides, the CDR3 is TGTGCCAGCAGTTTATGGCCTAGGGCAGATACGCAGTATTTT. Translating it yields CASSLWPRADTQYF. The genes are TRBV27 and TRBJ2-3, with D uncertain. This CDR3 comprises 14 residues. Germline loops: CDR1 MNHEY, CDR2 SMNVEV (reference sequence). Trimming left V 1 base short and J 4 bases short, with 9 bases between.

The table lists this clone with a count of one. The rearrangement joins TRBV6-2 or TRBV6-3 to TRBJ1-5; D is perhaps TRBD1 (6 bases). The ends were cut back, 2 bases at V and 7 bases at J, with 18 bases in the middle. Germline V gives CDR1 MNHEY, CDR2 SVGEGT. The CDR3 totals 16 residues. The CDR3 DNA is TGTGCCAGCAGTTACCCCCCTGGGGGGGGCTGGCAGCCCCAGCATTTT. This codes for CASSYPPGGGWQPQHF.

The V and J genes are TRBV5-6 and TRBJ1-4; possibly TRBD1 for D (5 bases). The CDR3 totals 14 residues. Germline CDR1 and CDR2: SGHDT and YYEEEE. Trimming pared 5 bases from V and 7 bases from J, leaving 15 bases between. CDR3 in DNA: TGTGCCAGCAGGACGTCGGGGGAGAGTGAAAAACTGTTTTTT. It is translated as CASRTSGESEKLFF.

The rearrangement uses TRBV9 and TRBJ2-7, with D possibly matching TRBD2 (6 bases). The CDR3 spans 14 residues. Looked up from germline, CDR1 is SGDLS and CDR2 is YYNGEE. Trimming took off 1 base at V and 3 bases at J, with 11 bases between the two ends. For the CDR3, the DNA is TGTGCCAGCAGCGTAACGGGACTTGACTACGAGCAGTACTTC. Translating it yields CASSVTGLDYEQYF.

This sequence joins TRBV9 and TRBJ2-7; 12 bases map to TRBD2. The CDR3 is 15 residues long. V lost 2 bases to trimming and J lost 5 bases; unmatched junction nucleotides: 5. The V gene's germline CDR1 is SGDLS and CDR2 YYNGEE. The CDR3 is CASSVTSGRGDEQYF. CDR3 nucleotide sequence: TGTGCCAGCAGCGTGACTAGCGGGAGAGGCGACGAGCAGTACTTC. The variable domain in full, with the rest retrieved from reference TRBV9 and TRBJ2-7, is DSGVTQTPKHLITATGQRVTLRCSPRSGDLSVYWYQQSLDQGLQFLIQYYNGEERAKGNILERFSAQQFPDLHSELNLSSLELGDSALYFCASSVTSGRGDEQYFGPGTRLTVT.

CDR3 loop: CASSLSTVNTEAFF. CDR3 nucleotide sequence: TGTGCCAGCAGTTTAAGTACGGTGAACACTGAAGCTTTCTTT. The V and J genes are TRBV27 and TRBJ1-1; D gene ambiguous. In germline, CDR1 is MNHEY, CDR2 SMNVEV (reference sequence). V was cut by 2 bases and J by 0 bases, with 7 bases left in between. The CDR3 extends over 14 amino acids.